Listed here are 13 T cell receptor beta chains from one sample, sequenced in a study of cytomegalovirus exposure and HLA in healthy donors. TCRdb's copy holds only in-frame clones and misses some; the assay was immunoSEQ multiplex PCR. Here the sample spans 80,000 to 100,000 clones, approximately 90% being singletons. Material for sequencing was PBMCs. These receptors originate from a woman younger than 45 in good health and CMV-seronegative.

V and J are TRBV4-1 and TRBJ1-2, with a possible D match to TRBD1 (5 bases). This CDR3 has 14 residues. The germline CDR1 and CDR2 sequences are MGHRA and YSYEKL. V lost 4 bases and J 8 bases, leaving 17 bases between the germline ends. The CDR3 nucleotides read TGCGCCAGCAGCCTGCGAGCTGGGGGGAACGGCTACACCTTC. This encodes CASSLRAGGNGYTF.

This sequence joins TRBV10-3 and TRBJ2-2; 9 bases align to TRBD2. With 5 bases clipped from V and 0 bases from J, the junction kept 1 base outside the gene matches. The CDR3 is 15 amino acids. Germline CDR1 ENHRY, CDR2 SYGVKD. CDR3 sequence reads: CAISRGGANTGELFF. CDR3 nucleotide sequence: TGTGCCATCAGTCGCGGGGGGGCGAACACCGGGGAGCTGTTTTTT.

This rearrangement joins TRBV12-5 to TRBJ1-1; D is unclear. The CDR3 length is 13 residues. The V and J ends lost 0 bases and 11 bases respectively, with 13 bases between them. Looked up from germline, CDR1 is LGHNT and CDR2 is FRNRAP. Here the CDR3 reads CASGLVTGGRAFF. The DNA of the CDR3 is TGTGCTAGTGGTTTGGTAACGGGAGGCCGGGCTTTCTTT.

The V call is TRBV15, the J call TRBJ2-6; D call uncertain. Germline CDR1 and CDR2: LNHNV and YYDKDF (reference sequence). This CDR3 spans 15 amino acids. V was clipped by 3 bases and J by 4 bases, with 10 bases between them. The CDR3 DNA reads TGTGCCACCAGCAGGAGTTCTCGAGGGGCCAACGTCCTGACTTTC. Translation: CATSRSSRGANVLTF.

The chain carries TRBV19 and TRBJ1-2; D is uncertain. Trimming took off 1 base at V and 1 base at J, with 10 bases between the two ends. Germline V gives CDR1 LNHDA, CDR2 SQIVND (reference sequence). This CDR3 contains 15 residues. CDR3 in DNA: TGTGCCAGTAGTATAGGATTTCGACTTAACTATGGCTACACCTTC. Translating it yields CASSIGFRLNYGYTF.

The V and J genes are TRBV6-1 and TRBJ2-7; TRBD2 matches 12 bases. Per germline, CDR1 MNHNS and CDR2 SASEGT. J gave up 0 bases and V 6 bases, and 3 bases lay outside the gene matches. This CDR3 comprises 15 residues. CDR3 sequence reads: CASSGLAGSSYEQYF. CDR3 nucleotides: TGTGCCAGCAGCGGACTAGCGGGGAGCTCCTACGAGCAGTACTTC.

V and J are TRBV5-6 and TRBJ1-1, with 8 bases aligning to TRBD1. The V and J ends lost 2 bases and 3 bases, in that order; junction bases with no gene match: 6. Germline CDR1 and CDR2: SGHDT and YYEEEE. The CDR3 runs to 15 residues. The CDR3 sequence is CASSFGQGFYTEAFF. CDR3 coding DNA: TGTGCCAGCAGCTTTGGACAGGGATTTTACACTGAAGCTTTCTTT.

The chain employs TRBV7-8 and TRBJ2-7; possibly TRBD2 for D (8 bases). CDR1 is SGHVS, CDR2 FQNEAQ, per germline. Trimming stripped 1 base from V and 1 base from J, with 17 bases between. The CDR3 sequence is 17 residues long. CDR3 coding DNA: TGTGCCAGCAGCTTAGGGGGACAGCGGGGGCCGTCCTACGAGCAGTACTTC. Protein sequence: CASSLGGQRGPSYEQYF.

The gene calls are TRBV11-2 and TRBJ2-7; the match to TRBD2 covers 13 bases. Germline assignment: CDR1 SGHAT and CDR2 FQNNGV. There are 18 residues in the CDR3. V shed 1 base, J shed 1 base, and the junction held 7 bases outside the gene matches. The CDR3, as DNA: TGTGCCAGCAGCTTAGGAAGACTAGCGGGGGGTCTGTCCTACGAGCAGTACTTC. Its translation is CASSLGRLAGGLSYEQYF.

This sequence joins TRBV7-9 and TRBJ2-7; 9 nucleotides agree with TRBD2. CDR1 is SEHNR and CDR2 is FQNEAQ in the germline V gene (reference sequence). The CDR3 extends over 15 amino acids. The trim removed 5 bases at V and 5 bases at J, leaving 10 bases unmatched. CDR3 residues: CASSLRIAGVDEQYF. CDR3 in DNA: TGTGCCAGCAGCCTTAGGATAGCGGGAGTAGACGAGCAGTACTTC. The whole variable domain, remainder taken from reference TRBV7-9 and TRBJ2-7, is DTGVSQNPRHKITKRGQNVTFRCDPISEHNRLYWYRQTLGQGPEFLTYFQNEAQLEKSRLLSDRFSAERPKGSFSTLEIQRTEQGDSAMYLCASSLRIAGVDEQYFGPGTRLTVT.

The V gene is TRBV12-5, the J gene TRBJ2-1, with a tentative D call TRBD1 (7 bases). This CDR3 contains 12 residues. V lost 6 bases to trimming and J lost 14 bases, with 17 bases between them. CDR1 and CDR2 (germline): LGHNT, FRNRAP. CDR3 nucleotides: TGTGCTAGTGGCCTGGAGGGGGCTCGGGAGTTCTTC. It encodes CASGLEGAREFF.

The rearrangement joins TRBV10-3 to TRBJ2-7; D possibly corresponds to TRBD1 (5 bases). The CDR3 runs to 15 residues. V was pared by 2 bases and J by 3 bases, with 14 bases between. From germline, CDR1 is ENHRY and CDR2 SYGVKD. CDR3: CAISETRDRGYEQYF. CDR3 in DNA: TGTGCCATCAGTGAGACCAGGGATAGGGGCTACGAGCAGTACTTC.

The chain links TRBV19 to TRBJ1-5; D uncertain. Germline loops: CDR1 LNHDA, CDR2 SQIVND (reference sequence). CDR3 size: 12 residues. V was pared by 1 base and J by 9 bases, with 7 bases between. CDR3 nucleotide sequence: TGTGCCAGTAGTATAGCTCTAGGGCCCCAGCATTTT. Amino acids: CASSIALGPQHF.